This TCR beta chain was retrieved from a study of T cell responses to AZD1222 COVID-19 vaccine. Second-dose recipients at about 4 or about 12 weeks were treated as one pooled group. This clone occurred once. What it binds is not known. Study-level results: Females outnumbered males among donors, who were mostly white British; clonal diversity was possibly underestimated. Seropositivity was recorded at baseline in only a handful of AZD1222 recipients.

Measured with immunoSEQ multiplex PCR; TCRdb has only the in-frame clones, and not every one. The sample comprises 150,000 or so clones, over 90% of which are singletons, and around 3.5% rests with the top ten. The sample was peripheral blood, taken 28 days after the second AZD1222 dose. The source is an adult who received the AZD1222 COVID-19 vaccine.

The CDR3 is CASSESSGPTLKAGYTF. The CDR3 DNA is TGTGCCAGCAGTGAATCGTCAGGGCCTACTCTTAAGGCGGGCTACACCTTC. This chain connects TRBV6-1 to TRBJ1-2; D is perhaps TRBD1 (5 bases). CDR1 and CDR2 (germline): MNHNS, SASEGT. The CDR3 covers 17 residues. The V end was cut by 2 bases, the J end by 8 bases, with 24 bases between.